This entry lists 21 T cell receptor beta chains sequenced from one sample in a study of Ad26.COV2.S vaccination and SARS-CoV-2 variants. The treatment denotes: 19 received Ad26.COV2.S at low or high dose, single or two shots; about five received placebo; per-sample allocation not given. Each sample was drawn 63 days after the first injection (of vaccine or placebo). Some clones are missing from TCRdb's copy, which holds only in-frame ones; the method was immunoSEQ multiplex PCR. Here the sample spans about 440,000 clones, 80% to 95% being singletons. The sample consisted of peripheral blood, taken in a trial of Ad26.COV2.S vaccine versus placebo. These TCRs come from a person aged 18-60 years who received the Ad26.COV2.S COVID-19 vaccine or a placebo.

The rearrangement uses TRBV29-1 and TRBJ2-1; a weak D match, TRBD1 (5 bases). CDR1 and CDR2 (germline): SQVTM, ANQGSEA. Trimming removed 6 bases at V and 2 bases at J, with 11 bases between. CDR3 size: 13 residues. The CDR3 bases are TGCAGCGTGGTCTCAGGGACCTACAATGAGCAGTTCTTC. Protein product: CSVVSGTYNEQFF.

This chain connects TRBV7-9 to TRBJ1-5; possibly TRBD1 for D (6 bases). Germline CDR1 reads SEHNR; CDR2 reads FQNEAQ (reference sequence). The V gene lost 6 bases and the J gene lost 6 bases, with 18 bases spanning the gap. The CDR3 is 15 amino acids. CDR3 amino acids: CASSVGAGEGQPQHF. The CDR3 region has the DNA TGTGCCAGCAGTGTTGGGGCAGGGGAGGGTCAGCCCCAGCATTTT.

This chain links TRBV2 with TRBJ1-2; 9 bases align to TRBD1. Trimming cost V 5 bases and J 6 bases; bases outside gene matches: 4. This CDR3 spans 13 amino acids. CDR1 is SNHLY, CDR2 FYNNEI, per germline. The CDR3 loop is CASSTGTGNGYTF. Written as DNA, the CDR3 is TGTGCCAGCAGTACCGGGACAGGGAATGGCTACACCTTC.

The gene calls are TRBV7-2 and TRBJ2-3, with D possibly being TRBD2 (5 bases). Trimming pared 5 bases from V and 6 bases from J, leaving 12 bases between. Germline-derived CDR1 and CDR2 are SGHTA and FQGNSA. The CDR3 sequence is 13 residues long. For the CDR3, the DNA is TGTGCCAGCAGCCCCCTGCGCGGGGATACGCAGTATTTT. Its protein product is CASSPLRGDTQYF.

The chain recombines TRBV13 with TRBJ1-2; no clear D gene. V was clipped by 0 bases and J by 3 bases, with 17 bases between them. CDR1 is PRHDT, CDR2 FYEKMQ, per germline (reference sequence). The CDR3 totals 17 residues. The CDR3 coding sequence is TGTGCCAGCAGCTTAGGCCTAACGGCCGGGAATGACTATGGCTACACCTTC. Protein product: CASSLGLTAGNDYGYTF.

The genes are TRBV2 and TRBJ2-5; TRBD1 is a possible D gene (6 bases). Deletions cut 3 bases from V and 0 bases from J, with 8 bases between. Germline lookup yields CDR1 SNHLY and CDR2 FYNNEI. This CDR3 has 14 amino acids. CDR3 sequence (DNA): TGTGCCAGCAGTGACAGGGGCCACCAAGAGACCCAGTACTTC. Amino acid sequence: CASSDRGHQETQYF.

As for this clone: This same CDR3 is encoded by further DNA sequences in the sample. The chain couples TRBV9 to TRBJ2-7; D unclear. V lost 0 bases, J lost 1 base, and 8 bases lay in between. The CDR3 covers 14 residues. Germline-derived CDR1 and CDR2 are SGDLS and YYNGEE. CDR3 sequence: CASSVASGSYEQYF. CDR3 DNA: TGTGCCAGCAGCGTAGCTTCCGGTTCCTACGAGCAGTACTTC.

The J gene is TRBJ2-7, the V gene TRBV5-1, with TRBD1 identical over 10 bases. This CDR3 spans 15 amino acids. Trimming cost V 0 bases and J 3 bases; bases outside gene matches: 3. Germline V gives CDR1 SGHRS, CDR2 YFSETQ. The CDR3 DNA reads TGCGCCAGCAGCTTGGGACAGGGGGCATTCTACGAGCAGTACTTC. As protein: CASSLGQGAFYEQYF.

The chain links TRBV7-8 to TRBJ2-3, with unresolved D. The CDR3 is 14 amino acids. Germline CDR1 and CDR2: SGHVS and FQNEAQ. Trimming took off 5 bases at V and 4 bases at J, with 13 bases between the two ends. CDR3 nucleotide sequence: TGTGCCAGCAGCCCCCTAGTTGGGGCAGATACGCAGTATTTT. Its protein is CASSPLVGADTQYF. The variable domain in full, completed from reference TRBV7-8 and TRBJ2-3, reads GAGVSQSPRYKVAKRGQDVALRCDPISGHVSLFWYQQALGQGPEFLTYFQNEAQLDKSGLPSDRFFAERPEGSVSTLKIQRTQQEDSAVYLCASSPLVGADTQYFGPGTRLTVL.

This chain connects TRBV5-4 to TRBJ1-1; D might be TRBD1 (6 bases). The CDR3 consists of 15 residues. Trimming removed 0 bases from V and 0 bases from J, with 9 bases in between. Looked up from germline, CDR1 is SGHNT and CDR2 is YYREEE (reference sequence). CDR3 nucleotide sequence: TGTGCCAGCAGCTTGGCAGGGGCAATGAACACTGAAGCTTTCTTT. Amino acid sequence: CASSLAGAMNTEAFF. Full variable domain (remainder filled in from reference TRBV5-4 and TRBJ1-1): ETGVTQSPTHLIKTRGQQVTLRCSSQSGHNTVSWYQQALGQGPQFIFQYYREEENGRGNFPPRFSGLQFPNYSSELNVNALELDDSALYLCASSLAGAMNTEAFFGQGTRLTVV.

The chain is built from TRBV19 and TRBJ2-7; the D gene could be TRBD1 or TRBD2 (5 bases each). Between the trimmed V and J ends, which lost 3 bases and 2 bases, there was a span of 14 bases. Germline V lookup: CDR1 LNHDA, CDR2 SQIVND (reference sequence). The CDR3 sequence is 15 residues long. CDR3 in amino acids: CASSIGDGGPYEQYF. The CDR3 nucleotides are TGTGCCAGTAGTATCGGGGACGGAGGACCCTACGAGCAGTACTTC.

This chain connects TRBV15 to TRBJ2-7; 12 positions match TRBD2. The germline V gene has CDR1 LNHNV and CDR2 YYDKDF (reference sequence). This CDR3 is built from 18 residues. V was pared by 0 bases and J by 4 bases, with 10 bases of the junction left unmatched. CDR3 protein: CATSRDTTTSGSVYEQYF. The DNA of the CDR3 is TGTGCCACCAGCAGAGATACCACGACTAGCGGGAGTGTGTACGAGCAGTACTTC.

The V call is TRBV19, the J call TRBJ2-4, with D perhaps matching TRBD2 (6 bases). CDR3 size: 16 residues. Germline-derived CDR1 and CDR2 are LNHDA and SQIVND (reference sequence). V lost 3 bases and J lost 0, with 12 bases in between. CDR3 protein: CASSIPGGLAKNIQYF. The CDR3 coding sequence is TGTGCCAGTAGTATTCCCGGGGGACTAGCCAAAAACATTCAGTACTTC.

The V and J genes are TRBV19 and TRBJ2-1, with 10 bases that match TRBD2. Germline-derived CDR1 and CDR2 are LNHDA and SQIVND (reference sequence). Losses at the gene ends were 1 base for V and 7 bases for J; bases not matched to a gene: 10. The CDR3 contains 17 residues. The CDR3 coding sequence is TGTGCCAGTAGTATAGTCTCATCAGCGGGAGGGACGAATGAGCAGTTCTTC. Residues: CASSIVSSAGGTNEQFF.

V gene TRBV19 combines with J gene TRBJ2-2; D not certain. Deletions cut 6 bases from V and 0 bases from J, with 8 bases between. This CDR3 has 14 amino acids. CDR1 is LNHDA, CDR2 SQIVND, per germline (reference sequence). Here the CDR3 DNA reads TGTGCCAGTAGATATGGATCGAACACCGGGGAGCTGTTTTTT. Residues: CASRYGSNTGELFF.

The chain joins TRBV6-2 or TRBV6-3 to TRBJ1-1; D unresolved. The CDR3 consists of 17 residues. The V and J ends lost 5 bases and 1 base respectively, with 20 bases between them. Germline assignment: CDR1 MNHEY and CDR2 SVGEGT. The CDR3 region has the DNA TGTGCCAGCAGTGAGACGGCTAACCGAGGCGAGAACACTGAAGCTTTCTTT. This sequence encodes CASSETANRGENTEAFF.

The chain couples TRBV5-8 to TRBJ2-1; 11 nucleotides align to TRBD1. Trimming removed 3 bases from V and 5 bases from J; junction bases left unmatched: 1. There are 14 residues in the CDR3. CDR1 and CDR2 from the germline V gene are SGHTS and YDEGEE. The chain's CDR3 is CASSWTGGNNEQFF. DNA of the CDR3: TGTGCCAGCAGCTGGACAGGGGGCAACAATGAGCAGTTCTTC.

The rearrangement uses TRBV29-1 and TRBJ2-3; 11 bases line up with TRBD2. This CDR3 has 13 residues. Trimming cost V 5 bases and J 6 bases; bases outside gene matches: 4. The germline V gene has CDR1 SQVTM and CDR2 ANQGSEA. The CDR3 coding sequence is TGCAGCGTTTTACTAGCGGGAGTCGATACGCAGTATTTT. This translates into CSVLLAGVDTQYF.

The chain links TRBV7-2 to TRBJ1-1, with 7 bases lining up with TRBD1. This CDR3 contains 14 residues. J was trimmed by 8 bases and V by 1 base; bases with no gene match: 7. Germline V gives CDR1 SGHTA, CDR2 FQGNSA. The CDR3 is CASSLVTGVVEAFF. The CDR3 bases are TGTGCCAGCAGCTTAGTAACAGGGGTTGTCGAAGCTTTCTTT. Full variable domain (outside the CDR3, taken from reference TRBV7-2 and TRBJ1-1): GAGVSQSPSNKVTEKGKDVELRCDPISGHTALYWYRQSLGQGLEFLIYFQGNSAPDKSGLPSDRFSAERTGGSVSTLTIQRTQQEDSAVYLCASSLVTGVVEAFFGQGTRLTVV.

J is TRBJ2-1 and V is TRBV7-8; 15 bases map to TRBD2. The CDR3 is 14 amino acids. Germline V gene data show CDR1 as SGHVS and CDR2 as FQNEAQ. After removal of 5 bases from V and 9 bases from J, the junction contained 2 bases not matched to a gene. CDR3: CASSPGLAGGEQFF. CDR3 nucleotide sequence: TGTGCCAGCAGCCCGGGACTAGCGGGAGGTGAGCAGTTCTTC.

V and J are TRBV28 and TRBJ1-4; D is ambiguous. CDR3 length equals 15 residues. The V end lost 2 bases, the J end lost 0 bases, and 7 bases lay between the germline ends. Germline assignment: CDR1 MDHEN and CDR2 SYDVKM. CDR3 DNA sequence: TGTGCCAGCAGTTTAGTGGCAGCAACTAATGAAAAACTGTTTTTT. Translated, it gives CASSLVAATNEKLFF.